This T cell receptor (beta chain) was captured by sequencing in a study of blood T cell repertoires in COVID-19. Study-level background: There were acute and convalescent COVID-19 samples, and they came from the United States, Italy and Spain. The analysed material was cDNA or gDNA that came from T cells, B-cell-depleted T cells, or PBMCs.

How the authors handled the data: Reference gene primer amplification in the assay estimated nucleated cell counts. The data were produced by immunoSEQ multiplex PCR, yet TCRdb's version contains in-frame clones alone and is incomplete. V and J calls and clone size are those listed in that table; D and trimming were worked out from the DNA. The sample includes around 60,000 clones, 70% to 90% of them seen just once. The CDR3 sequence is 16 residues long. With V trimmed by 0 bases and J by 6 bases, 10 bases remained unmatched. Germline CDR1 reads MNHEY; CDR2 reads SMNVEV (reference sequence). The TCR sequence derives from a man in his 70s with acute or convalescent COVID-19. Source material: peripheral blood. The chain joins TRBV27 to TRBJ2-7; TRBD1 agrees at 8 bases. CDR3 coding DNA: TGTGCCAGCAGTTTATCCACAGGGGGTGTTCTAGGCGAGCAGTACTTC. It translates to CASSLSTGGVLGEQYF.